The 30 T cell receptor beta chains below were found in one sample sequenced in a study of PD-L1 blockade in urothelial cancer. As for time point: peripheral blood 6 weeks after treatment start. The repertoire was sequenced with immunoSEQ multiplex PCR; TCRdb's copy has only in-frame clones and lacks some. Among about 43,000 clones, 83% were seen once, and the ten largest hold around 15%. The sequencing used PBMCs, collected around atezolizumab (anti-PD-L1) treatment. These receptors were taken from a man aged 55 to 70 with urothelial cancer.

The J gene is TRBJ2-7, the V gene TRBV19, with 9 bases fitting TRBD2. CDR3 size: 15 residues. V shed 9 bases, J shed 0 bases, and the junction held 9 bases outside the gene matches. Looked up from germline, CDR1 is LNHDA and CDR2 is SQIVND (reference sequence). The CDR3 bases are TGTGCCAGCCAGTCGAGCGGGGGGAGCTCCTACGAGCAGTACTTC. Translation: CASQSSGGSSYEQYF.

The rearrangement links TRBV11-1 to TRBJ2-3, with TRBD2 identical over 10 bases. The germline V gene has CDR1 SGHAT and CDR2 FQDESV (reference sequence). The CDR3 loop spans 19 amino acids. Trimming at V came to 1 base and at J to 2 bases, leaving 12 bases not matched to a gene. The CDR3 DNA follows: TGTGCCAGCAGCTTAGTAGAGCTAGCGGGGGAACCCCTCACAGATACGCAGTATTTT. As protein: CASSLVELAGEPLTDTQYF.

This sequence joins TRBV7-9 and TRBJ1-4; 7 positions agree with TRBD1. The CDR3 covers 15 residues. Germline V CDR1 and CDR2: SEHNR, FQNEAQ (reference sequence). The J segment lost 7 bases and the V segment lost 3 bases, leaving 8 bases of the junction unmatched. CDR3 in amino acids: CASSFLRQGPEKLFF. Here the CDR3 DNA reads TGTGCCAGCAGCTTCCTTCGACAGGGACCTGAAAAACTGTTTTTT. Filled out from reference TRBV7-9 and TRBJ1-4, the complete variable domain reads DTGVSQNPRHKITKRGQNVTFRCDPISEHNRLYWYRQTLGQGPEFLTYFQNEAQLEKSRLLSDRFSAERPKGSFSTLEIQRTEQGDSAMYLCASSFLRQGPEKLFFGSGTQLSVL.

The chain has TRBV6-1 and TRBJ1-5, with TRBD1 matching 7 bases. This CDR3 spans 15 amino acids. Germline V CDR1 and CDR2: MNHNS, SASEGT. Trimming cost V 4 bases and J 3 bases; bases outside gene matches: 6. The CDR3 nucleotides read TGTGCCAGCAGTGGACGACAGGGTTCCAATCAGCCCCAGCATTTT. It yields the protein CASSGRQGSNQPQHF.

This chain connects TRBV28 to TRBJ1-5; 7 bases match TRBD1. The ends lost 5 bases at V and 0 bases at J; junction bases unmatched: 10. CDR1 MDHEN and CDR2 SYDVKM come from the germline V gene. This CDR3 is built from 17 residues. The CDR3 region has the DNA TGTGCCAGCAGTCCCCATGCAGGGGGTTATAGCAATCAGCCCCAGCATTTT. This sequence encodes CASSPHAGGYSNQPQHF.

This rearrangement joins TRBV7-6 to TRBJ2-5, with a tentative D call TRBD1 (6 bases). Per the germline V gene, CDR1 is SGHVS and CDR2 is FNYEAQ. V was cut by 5 bases and J by 7 bases, with 20 bases left in between. The CDR3 length is 15 residues. The DNA for the CDR3 is TGTGCCAGCAGCCGTGGCGGCATCGAAGGGGGGACCCAGTACTTC. Translated: CASSRGGIEGGTQYF.

J is TRBJ2-3 and V is TRBV6-1; 8 bases map to TRBD2. This CDR3 has 16 residues. Unmatched junction bases numbered 11, after V lost 4 bases and J lost 5 bases. Germline V gene sequence: CDR1 MNHNS, CDR2 SASEGT. CDR3 nucleotide sequence: TGTGCCAGCAGTGGCCTAACGGGGGGGGGAGGAGATACGCAGTATTTT. Encoded protein: CASSGLTGGGGDTQYF.

The chain recombines TRBV7-6 with TRBJ2-3; D gene uncertain. Per the germline V gene, CDR1 is SGHVS and CDR2 is FNYEAQ. Trimming shortened V by 2 bases and J by 1 base, and 16 bases separated the two germline ends. The CDR3 extends over 17 amino acids. The DNA for the CDR3 is TGTGCCAGCAGCTTACTAAGTCCCGCAGGCCGCACAGATACGCAGTATTTT. Its translation is CASSLLSPAGRTDTQYF.

The chain employs TRBV5-6 and TRBJ1-2, with unresolved D. The CDR3 has 16 residues. V lost 1 base and J lost 5, with 18 bases in between. Germline CDR1 reads SGHDT; CDR2 reads YYEEEE. The CDR3 here is CASSLNGERSRYGYTF. The CDR3, as DNA: TGTGCCAGCAGCTTGAACGGGGAGCGATCACGGTATGGCTACACCTTC.

The chain couples TRBV7-3 to TRBJ2-3; D possibly corresponds to TRBD1 (5 bases). Trimming cost V 5 bases and J 4 bases, with 16 bases left between them. Germline V gene sequence: CDR1 SGHTA, CDR2 FQGTGA. This CDR3 contains 15 residues. The CDR3, as DNA: TGTGCCAGCAGCCCCAATGGGGCAGTGTCAGATACGCAGTATTTT. Protein: CASSPNGAVSDTQYF.

The chain employs TRBV4-1 and TRBJ2-3, with D possibly matching TRBD2 (6 bases). V lost 0 bases, J lost 3 bases, and 13 bases lay in between. The CDR3 runs 16 residues. CDR1 MGHRA and CDR2 YSYEKL come from the germline V gene. In DNA form, the CDR3 reads TGCGCCAGCAGCCAAGATCAGTCTAGCGAGACAGATACGCAGTATTTT. Residues: CASSQDQSSETDTQYF.

The rearrangement joins TRBV6-1 to TRBJ1-6, with no clear D. V shed 8 bases and J shed 4 bases, with 12 bases lying between them. The CDR3 extends over 14 amino acids. The V gene's germline CDR1 is MNHNS and CDR2 SASEGT. The CDR3 DNA reads as TGTGCCAGCGATAATAGTCCGTATAATTCACCCCTCCACTTT. Its translation: CASDNSPYNSPLHF.

The chain links TRBV11-2 to TRBJ2-7, with D unresolved. This CDR3 spans 13 amino acids. CDR1 is SGHAT, CDR2 FQNNGV, per germline. Trimming shortened V by 3 bases and J by 2 bases, and 8 bases separated the two germline ends. The CDR3 DNA reads TGTGCCAGCAGCTTGGCAGCGCCCTACGAGCAGTACTTC. Protein sequence: CASSLAAPYEQYF.

The chain joins TRBV30 to TRBJ2-5; weak D call: TRBD2 (5 bases). This CDR3 contains 16 residues. V was cut by 0 bases and J by 5 bases, with 19 bases left in between. From germline, CDR1 is GTSNPN and CDR2 SVGIG (reference sequence). CDR3 loop: CAWSVPRAGVRETQYF. CDR3 bases: TGTGCCTGGAGTGTACCGAGGGCAGGAGTTCGGGAGACCCAGTACTTC.

This clone was seen just once. The chain links TRBV5-4 to TRBJ2-1, with 7 bases matching TRBD1. The CDR3 runs to 15 residues. Trimming took 4 bases from V and 2 from J; bases not matched to a gene: 6. Looked up from germline, CDR1 is SGHNT and CDR2 is YYREEE (reference sequence). This CDR3 reads CASSQGVGAYNEQFF. In nucleotides, the CDR3 is TGTGCCAGCAGCCAGGGGGTGGGGGCCTACAATGAGCAGTTCTTC.

The gene calls are TRBV9 and TRBJ2-3; 9 bases map to TRBD2. With V trimmed by 4 bases and J by 0 bases, 12 bases remained unmatched. Germline V lookup: CDR1 SGDLS, CDR2 YYNGEE. The CDR3 is made up of 18 amino acids. CDR3 in DNA: TGTGCCAGCAGCCCTGTAGCGGGGGCCCATTCTAGCACAGATACGCAGTATTTT. Residues: CASSPVAGAHSSTDTQYF.

This sequence joins TRBV5-1 and TRBJ2-7, with 7 bases fitting TRBD1. Germline CDR1 reads SGHRS; CDR2 reads YFSETQ. V gave up 0 bases and J gave up 2 bases; unmatched junction bases: 5. CDR3 length equals 15 residues. CDR3 protein: CASSLAQGHTYEQYF. For the CDR3, the DNA is TGCGCCAGCAGCTTGGCACAGGGGCACACCTACGAGCAGTACTTC.

The chain joins TRBV11-2 to TRBJ1-3, with D perhaps matching TRBD1 (5 bases). CDR3 length equals 15 residues. V was cut by 5 bases and J by 0 bases, with 11 bases left in between. In germline, CDR1 is SGHAT, CDR2 FQNNGV. DNA of the CDR3: TGTGCCAGCAGCGCTAGACAGAGCTCTGGAAACACCATATATTTT. It is translated as CASSARQSSGNTIYF.

The V call is TRBV5-1, the J call TRBJ2-1; the D gene is possibly TRBD2 (5 bases). V gave up 6 bases and J gave up 3 bases, with 13 bases separating them. The V gene's germline CDR1 is SGHRS and CDR2 YFSETQ. This CDR3 spans 14 amino acids. DNA for the CDR3: TGCGCCAGCACCCCGGGGAGCCTCTACAATGAGCAGTTCTTC. The encoded protein is CASTPGSLYNEQFF.

This clone turned up a few times. Other DNA sequences in this sample translate to the same CDR3. The chain joins TRBV28 to TRBJ2-7; D gene unclear. CDR1 is MDHEN and CDR2 is SYDVKM in the germline V gene. V lost 5 bases, J lost 2 bases, and 4 bases lay in between. The CDR3 sequence is 11 residues long. The CDR3: CASSQTYEQYF. The CDR3 coding sequence is TGTGCCAGCAGTCAAACCTACGAGCAGTACTTC.

The chain carries TRBV19 and TRBJ2-2; TRBD1 is a possible D gene (6 bases). Trimming pared 7 bases from V and 1 base from J, leaving 16 bases between. This CDR3 has 16 residues. Germline V lookup: CDR1 LNHDA, CDR2 SQIVND (reference sequence). CDR3 DNA: TGTGCCAGTAATCTCCTCCCGACAGGGAACACCGGGGAGCTGTTTTTT. The encoded protein is CASNLLPTGNTGELFF.

The rearrangement joins TRBV19 to TRBJ2-5, with D tentatively TRBD1 (5 bases). V dropped 1 base and J dropped 4 bases, with 7 bases sitting between them. Germline V gene data show CDR1 as LNHDA and CDR2 as SQIVND (reference sequence). CDR3 length equals 13 residues. The CDR3 DNA reads as TGTGCCAGTAGTATAGGGGGCGTAGAGACCCAGTACTTC. Its protein is CASSIGGVETQYF.

V usage is TRBV7-6 and J usage is TRBJ1-3, with a tentative D call TRBD1 (6 bases). CDR1 and CDR2 from the germline V gene are SGHVS and FNYEAQ. The V end lost 5 bases, the J end lost 0 bases, and 11 bases lay between the germline ends. This CDR3 has 15 amino acids. The CDR3 here is CASSLRGFSGNTIYF. CDR3 sequence (DNA): TGTGCCAGCAGCCTCAGGGGCTTCTCTGGAAACACCATATATTTT.

This clone was seen just once. The CDR3 loop is CASSLGTGRNQPQHF. CDR3 nucleotides: TGCGCCAGCAGCTTGGGGACAGGCCGTAATCAGCCCCAGCATTTT. The V call is TRBV5-1, the J call TRBJ1-5, with TRBD1 identical over 7 bases. The CDR3 has 15 residues. Germline CDR1 SGHRS, CDR2 YFSETQ. The V and J ends lost 0 bases and 4 bases, in that order; junction bases with no gene match: 4.

This clone was observed once. The V call is TRBV6-1, the J call TRBJ1-5, with D perhaps matching TRBD1 (5 bases). The CDR3 is made up of 13 amino acids. CDR1 is MNHNS, CDR2 SASEGT, per germline. V was trimmed by 5 bases and J by 3 bases, leaving 8 bases between them. CDR3 in amino acids: CASSTGPNQPQHF. As DNA, the CDR3 is TGTGCCAGCAGTACAGGACCCAATCAGCCCCAGCATTTT.

The genes are TRBV7-9 and TRBJ1-5; D is ambiguous. Germline-derived CDR1 and CDR2 are SEHNR and FQNEAQ (reference sequence). V was clipped by 0 bases and J by 2 bases, with 14 bases between them. The CDR3 is 17 amino acids. CDR3 in amino acids: CASSLAPAAAGNQPQHF. The CDR3 DNA reads TGTGCCAGCAGCTTAGCCCCGGCGGCGGCGGGCAATCAGCCCCAGCATTTT.

The V call is TRBV6-6, the J call TRBJ2-1; TRBD2 matches at 8 bases. Looked up from germline, CDR1 is MNHNY and CDR2 is SVGAGI (reference sequence). CDR3 size: 13 residues. The CDR3 nucleotides are TGTGCTCTCGGGGGGGGCGCGGGTAATGAGCAGTTCTTC. This codes for CALGGGAGNEQFF.

This chain joins TRBV19 and TRBJ1-5; D might be TRBD1 (6 bases). Trimming stripped 6 bases from V and 1 base from J, with 22 bases between. The CDR3 totals 18 residues. The germline CDR1 and CDR2 sequences are LNHDA and SQIVND (reference sequence). Here the CDR3 reads CASSPGQGNYESNQPQHF. The CDR3 DNA follows: TGTGCCAGTAGCCCCGGGCAGGGGAATTACGAGAGCAATCAGCCCCAGCATTTT. Full variable domain (remainder filled in from reference TRBV19 and TRBJ1-5): DGGITQSPKYLFRKEGQNVTLSCEQNLNHDAMYWYRQDPGQGLRLIYYSQIVNDFQKGDIAEGYSVSREKKESFPLTVTSAQKNPTAFYLCASSPGQGNYESNQPQHFGDGTRLSIL.

The chain has TRBV6-1 and TRBJ2-5; D remains ambiguous. Germline lookup yields CDR1 MNHNS and CDR2 SASEGT. Trimming took off 2 bases at V and 5 bases at J, with 9 bases between the two ends. The CDR3 is 13 amino acids. CDR3 region: CASSETRYETQYF. For the CDR3, the DNA is TGTGCCAGCAGTGAAACCCGGTACGAGACCCAGTACTTC.

In DNA, the CDR3 is TGTGCCAGCAGCTTTCCGGGACTCAAGAACTATGGCTACACCTTC. Translating gives CASSFPGLKNYGYTF. The chain joins TRBV7-2 to TRBJ1-2, with a tentative D call TRBD1 (5 bases). This CDR3 has 15 amino acids. Germline V gene lookup returns CDR1 SGHTA and CDR2 FQGNSA. V was shortened by 3 bases and J by 2 bases, with 13 bases between the two germline ends.